A selection of T cell receptor beta chains follows, all from one sample in a study of response to subunit inactivated influenza vaccine. TCRdb re-called the RT-PCR reads through MiXCR, storing one row per CDR3 protein. In the table there are hundreds of thousands of distinct CDR3 sequences, approximately 15% of which are singletons. The sequencing used PBMCs from blood, collected about 13 days after vaccination. These receptor sequences come from a man aged 45-65 years who received an inactivated influenza vaccine. CDR3s leave out the opening cysteine and the closing phenylalanine or tryptophan.

>13|TRBJ2-5|TRBV20-1
SATQGQGRVETQY
>18|TRBJ2-1|TRBV20-1
SAVLGLAGGGAWSYNEQF
>14|TRBJ2-3|TRBV19
ASSISSGESTDTQY
>11|TRBJ1-1|TRBV4-2
ASSQGRDTEAF
>12|TRBJ2-7|TRBV13
ASSQTTAGLEQY
>14|TRBJ2-1|TRBV5-1
ASSLLGGSSYNEQF
>10|TRBJ2-3|TRBV5-6
ASRGSFGTQY
>13|TRBJ2-7|TRBV21-1
ASSKAPRPDYEQY
>11|TRBJ2-7|TRBV7-9
ASAPRDFYEQY
>11|TRBJ1-4|TRBV15
ATSRVTREKLF
>12|TRBJ2-3|TRBV20-1
SARAGPAPDTQY
>13|TRBJ2-2|TRBV11-2
ASRSGTGKTGELF
>12|TRBJ2-2|TRBV3-1
ASSQRENTGELF
>14|TRBJ2-3|TRBV7-9
ASSSGLAASTDTQY
>10|TRBJ2-7|TRBV14
ASSRGPISQY
>14|TRBJ2-1|TRBV11-2
ASSLPGLAGGNEQF
>13|TRBJ2-4|TRBV30
AWSPGLAVENIQY
>13|TRBJ1-2|TRBV5-8
ASSSEDGARSGYT
>12|TRBJ2-1|TRBV15
ATSRVLAGDEQF
>14|TRBJ2-6|TRBV14
ASSHHRRGPQNVLT
>13|TRBJ2-1|TRBV19
AIGTSGSSYNEQF
>11|TRBJ1-4|TRBV6-5
ASSYSGGVLLF
>13|TRBJ2-3|TRBV6-5
ASSYSGGFTDTQY
>14|TRBJ2-1|TRBV27
ASSLWASEYYNEQF
>10|TRBJ2-5|TRBV3-1
ASSQVGETQY
>10|TRBJ1-3|TRBV4-1
ASSETGNTIY
>14|TRBJ1-1|TRBV12-3/TRBV12-4
ASSIGTGGVSSEAF
>13|TRBJ2-5|TRBV13
ASSLVKGGLETQY